Listed below are T cell receptor beta chains from one sample, sequenced in a study of identical twins. A single record per CDR3 protein comes from TCRdb applying MiXCR to the 5' RACE reads. The sample carries 540,000 or so distinct CDR3 sequences, more than 20% recorded once. Separately, the same data were catalogued under a study of yellow fever vaccine responses in identical twins.

The specimen was CD4+ T cells sorted from blood. Every receptor here comes from a woman under 30 in good health. Both conserved end residues are part of each CDR3. The D gene is left open where the match is weak. For some rows the clone size is stated as once, few or many, or as a class when expanded; others skip it.

d_gene	abundance	j_gene	v_gene	CDR3aa	CDR3nt
-	few	TRBJ2-5	TRBV12-3/TRBV12-4	CASSFQGRAGETQYF	TGTGCCAGCAGTTTTCAGGGGCGCGCGGGGGAGACCCAGTACTTC
TRBD2	-	TRBJ2-3	TRBV5-1	CASSLGLAEPSTDTQYF	TGCGCCAGCAGCTTGGGGCTAGCGGAGCCGAGCACAGATACGCAGTATTTT
TRBD2	many	TRBJ2-3	TRBV12-3/TRBV12-4	CASSSRTSGSTDTQYF	TGTGCCAGCAGTTCCCGGACTAGCGGAAGCACAGATACGCAGTATTTT
TRBD2	-	TRBJ2-1	TRBV3-1	CASSRAGVVYNEQFF	TGTGCCAGCAGTCGAGCGGGGGTAGTCTACAATGAGCAGTTCTTC
TRBD2	-	TRBJ2-7	TRBV6-1	CASSPGLAGASSYEQYF	TGTGCCAGCAGCCCCGGTCTAGCGGGTGCTAGCTCCTACGAGCAGTACTTC
-	-	TRBJ2-2	TRBV7-2	CASSLVRGSGELFF	TGTGCCAGCAGCTTAGTCCGGGGGTCCGGGGAGCTGTTTTTT
TRBD1	-	TRBJ2-5	TRBV15	CATTPDRGGGTQYF	TGTGCCACCACCCCCGACAGGGGTGGAGGGACCCAGTACTTC
TRBD2	few	TRBJ2-1	TRBV28	CASSPSGTSGNNEQFF	TGTGCCAGCAGCCCCTCCGGGACTAGCGGGAACAATGAGCAGTTCTTC
-	few	TRBJ1-5	TRBV12-3/TRBV12-4	CASSLESAQPQHF	TGTGCCAGCAGTTTAGAATCGGCTCAGCCCCAGCATTTT
-	-	TRBJ1-2	TRBV6-5	CASSYNGGYTF	TGTGCCAGCAGTTACAATGGGGGCTACACCTTC
-	-	TRBJ2-7	TRBV5-6	CASSFGPKGSYEQYF	TGTGCCAGCAGCTTCGGACCGAAGGGCTCCTACGAGCAGTACTTC
TRBD1	-	TRBJ2-7	TRBV2	CAATSGTGGYEQYF	TGTGCCGCAACCTCAGGGACAGGGGGATACGAGCAGTACTTC
TRBD1	few	TRBJ1-6	TRBV20-1	CSVWGAGGNSPLHF	TGCAGTGTTTGGGGGGCAGGGGGAAATTCACCCCTCCACTTT
-	-	TRBJ2-3	TRBV10-3	CATRGADTQYF	TGTGCCACCAGAGGGGCAGATACGCAGTATTTT
-	few	TRBJ1-4	TRBV6-5	CASGKLFF	TGTGCCAGCGGGAAACTGTTTTTT
TRBD2	-	TRBJ2-1	TRBV10-3	CAISVRTSGSPGPYNEQFF	TGTGCCATCAGTGTGAGGACTAGCGGGAGTCCAGGGCCCTACAATGAGCAGTTCTTC
-	few	TRBJ2-3	TRBV12-3/TRBV12-4	CASSYGSDTQYF	TGTGCCAGCAGTTACGGGTCAGATACGCAGTATTTT
TRBD1	-	TRBJ2-1	TRBV7-2	CASRSWTGGKGEQFF	TGTGCCAGCAGATCTTGGACAGGGGGCAAGGGAGAGCAGTTCTTC
-	-	TRBJ2-2	TRBV5-1	CASSQVSWTANTGELFF	TGCGCCAGCAGCCAAGTCTCGTGGACAGCGAACACCGGGGAGCTGTTTTTT
TRBD2	few	TRBJ2-5	TRBV27	CASSPGLAGGEETQYF	TGTGCCAGCAGTCCGGGACTAGCGGGAGGGGAAGAGACCCAGTACTTC
-	-	TRBJ2-7	TRBV10-3	CAISEGQGNCEQYF	TGTGCCATCAGTGAGGGGCAGGGAAACTGCGAGCAGTACTTC
-	-	TRBJ2-2	TRBV3-1	CASSQEVQSGELFF	TGTGCCAGCAGCCAAGAGGTCCAGTCCGGGGAGCTGTTTTTT
-	once	TRBJ2-3	TRBV11-2	CASSLEGFLRWDTQYF	TGTGCCAGCAGCCTGGAGGGATTTTTACGTTGGGATACGCAGTATTTT
TRBD1	-	TRBJ2-1	TRBV5-1	CASSQQGRANNEQFF	TGCGCCAGCAGCCAACAGGGGCGCGCGAACAATGAGCAGTTCTTC
-	-	TRBJ1-5	TRBV28	CASSSGASINQPQHF	TGTGCCAGCAGTTCCGGCGCCAGCATCAATCAGCCCCAGCATTTT
TRBD2	-	TRBJ2-5	TRBV19	CASSIVWTSGEQETQYF	TGTGCCAGTAGTATTGTTTGGACTAGCGGGGAACAAGAGACCCAGTACTTC
-	-	TRBJ2-7	TRBV2	CASSFTQGNEQYF	TGTGCCAGCAGCTTTACTCAGGGAAACGAGCAGTACTTC
TRBD1	-	TRBJ2-1	TRBV5-5	CASSLALGEDRGNEQFF	TGTGCCAGCAGCTTGGCGCTAGGGGAGGACAGGGGCAATGAGCAGTTCTTC
-	-	TRBJ1-3	TRBV13	CASSFRGSIYF	TGTGCCAGCAGCTTCCGAGGTTCCATATATTTT
TRBD2	-	TRBJ2-7	TRBV12-3/TRBV12-4	CASSSTGLAGAYEQYF	TGTGCCAGCAGTTCCACCGGACTAGCGGGAGCCTACGAGCAGTACTTC
TRBD1	many	TRBJ1-5	TRBV6-5	CASSSDRASNQPQHF	TGTGCCAGCAGTTCGGACAGGGCGAGCAATCAGCCCCAGCATTTT
TRBD1	-	TRBJ2-7	TRBV2	CASKGTGGEQYF	TGTGCCAGCAAAGGGACAGGCGGCGAGCAGTACTTC
TRBD1	few	TRBJ1-5	TRBV12-3/TRBV12-4	CASTIGQDRYQPQHF	TGTGCCAGCACCATCGGACAGGACCGCTATCAGCCCCAGCATTTT
TRBD1	-	TRBJ2-3	TRBV5-1	CASSQRPGQGVSGDSDTDTQYF	TGCGCCAGCAGCCAACGACCGGGACAGGGGGTTTCCGGGGACTCCGACACAGATACGCAGTATTTT
-	few	TRBJ2-5	TRBV5-1	CASSLSRVGTEQETQYF	TGCGCCAGCAGCTTGAGTCGAGTGGGGACGGAACAAGAGACCCAGTACTTC
-	-	TRBJ2-6	TRBV12-3/TRBV12-4	CASSSTTYRGRPNSGANVLTF	TGTGCCAGCAGTTCCACCACCTACCGGGGCAGGCCAAACTCTGGGGCCAACGTCCTGACTTTC
TRBD1	-	TRBJ2-1	TRBV5-1	CASSSGQGINEQFF	TGCGCCAGCAGCTCCGGACAGGGTATTAATGAGCAGTTCTTC
TRBD1	-	TRBJ2-7	TRBV11-2	CASTRQGVVSYEQYF	TGTGCCAGCACCCGACAGGGGGTGGTCTCCTACGAGCAGTACTTC
-	few	TRBJ1-5	TRBV15	CATSRDKAGGAYHQPQHF	TGTGCCACCAGCAGAGATAAGGCAGGTGGGGCATATCATCAGCCCCAGCATTTT
TRBD1	-	TRBJ2-7	TRBV5-1	CASSSSTGTYEQYF	TGCGCCAGCAGCAGCTCGACAGGGACCTACGAGCAGTACTTC
TRBD1	-	TRBJ2-7	TRBV10-3	CAISAQTGSYEQYF	TGTGCCATCAGTGCCCAGACAGGGTCCTACGAGCAGTACTTC
TRBD2	-	TRBJ2-7	TRBV2	CASSEAAGLAGYEQYF	TGTGCCAGCAGTGAAGCAGCGGGACTAGCGGGGTACGAGCAGTACTTC
-	-	TRBJ2-4	TRBV5-1	CASSLVGRAKNIQYF	TGCGCCAGCAGCTTGGTCGGGAGAGCCAAAAACATTCAGTACTTC
-	-	TRBJ2-1	TRBV29-1	CSVDRLVGWQFF	TGCAGCGTAGACCGACTAGTCGGTTGGCAGTTCTTC
-	-	TRBJ2-3	TRBV2	CASTPVGIEFTDTQYF	TGTGCCAGCACCCCAGTTGGCATTGAATTCACAGATACGCAGTATTTT
-	-	TRBJ1-5	TRBV4-1	CASSQEWGRVQPQHF	TGCGCCAGCAGCCAAGAATGGGGCAGGGTACAGCCCCAGCATTTT
-	-	TRBJ2-2	TRBV7-6	CASSLGLLGATRTGELFF	TGTGCCAGCAGCTTAGGGCTTTTGGGTGCCACGCGGACCGGGGAGCTGTTTTTT
TRBD2	-	TRBJ2-1	TRBV11-3	CASSSGTSVGSGNEQFF	TGTGCCAGCAGCTCCGGGACTAGCGTAGGATCTGGTAATGAGCAGTTCTTC
-	many	TRBJ2-5	TRBV3-1	CASSQVGETQYF	TGTGCCAGCAGCCAAGTGGGCGAGACCCAGTACTTC
-	few	TRBJ2-2	TRBV18	CASSPLVTTNTGELFF	TGTGCCAGCTCACCACTAGTTACTACGAACACCGGGGAGCTGTTTTTT
TRBD2	few	TRBJ2-1	TRBV10-3	CAIQTSGGYNEQFF	TGTGCCATACAGACTAGCGGGGGCTACAATGAGCAGTTCTTC
-	-	TRBJ2-2	TRBV11-1	CASSPRGGGLVATGELFF	TGTGCCAGCAGCCCTCGGGGAGGGGGCCTAGTTGCAACCGGGGAGCTGTTTTTT
-	-	TRBJ2-1	TRBV7-6	CASSFLAGLHNEQFF	TGTGCCAGCAGCTTTTTGGCAGGGTTACACAATGAGCAGTTCTTC
-	-	TRBJ1-1	TRBV10-3	CAISERNGMNTEAFF	TGTGCCATCAGTGAACGGAATGGGATGAACACTGAAGCTTTCTTT
TRBD1	-	TRBJ1-3	TRBV6-1	CASSVTGATGNTIYF	TGTGCCAGCAGTGTGACAGGGGCTACCGGAAACACCATATATTTT